One sample yielded the 2 T cell receptor beta chains listed below, sequenced in a study of regulatory T cells in long-lasting Graves disease. CDR3-region Arm-PCR and iRepertoire HTBI primers produced the TCR beta libraries. Using its own MiXCR run on the multiplex PCR reads, TCRdb lists one record per CDR3 protein. In the table there are approximately 500,000 distinct CDR3 sequences, 20% to 25% of which are singletons. Time point noted: persistent/refractory GD, antithyroid drugs over 5 years with positive TRAb. TCR sequences were obtained from RNA taken from PBMCs. The sample in question was peripheral blood mononuclear cells (PBMCs), obtained when the disease was refractory, from a patient treated with antithyroid drugs. The source is a female donor with Graves disease.

This clonotype has a count of ten or more. The chain employs TRBV27 and TRBJ2-5; 10 positions match TRBD1. The CDR3 has 16 residues. The trim removed 5 bases at V and 5 bases at J, leaving 11 bases unmatched. From germline, CDR1 is MNHEY and CDR2 SMNVEV (reference sequence). The CDR3 sequence: CASSTAGQGGYETQYF. CDR3 DNA: TGTGCCAGCAGTACCGCCGGACAGGGGGGATACGAGACCCAGTACTTC.

The V and J genes are TRBV6-1 and TRBJ1-4; 8 bases match TRBD1. The V and J ends lost 8 bases and 10 bases, in that order; junction bases with no gene match: 9. The CDR3 has 13 residues. The V gene's germline CDR1 is MNHNS and CDR2 SASEGT. The CDR3 region has the DNA TGTGCCAGCCGGACAGGGACATGGAGAAAACTGTTTTTT. Amino acids: CASRTGTWRKLFF.